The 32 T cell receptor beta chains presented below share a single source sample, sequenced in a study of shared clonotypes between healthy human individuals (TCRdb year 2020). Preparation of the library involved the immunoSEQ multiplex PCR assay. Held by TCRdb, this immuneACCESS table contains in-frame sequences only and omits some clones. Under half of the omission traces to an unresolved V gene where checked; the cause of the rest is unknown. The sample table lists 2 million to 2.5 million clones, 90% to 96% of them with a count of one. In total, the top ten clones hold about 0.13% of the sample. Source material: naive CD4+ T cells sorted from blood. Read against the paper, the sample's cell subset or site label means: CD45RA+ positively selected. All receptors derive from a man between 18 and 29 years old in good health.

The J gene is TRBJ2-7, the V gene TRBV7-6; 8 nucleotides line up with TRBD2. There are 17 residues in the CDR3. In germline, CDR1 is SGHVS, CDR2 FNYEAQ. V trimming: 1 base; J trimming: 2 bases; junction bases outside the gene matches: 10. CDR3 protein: CASSLGLGRGDTYEQYF. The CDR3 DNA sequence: TGTGCCAGCAGCTTAGGACTTGGGCGGGGGGATACCTACGAGCAGTACTTC.

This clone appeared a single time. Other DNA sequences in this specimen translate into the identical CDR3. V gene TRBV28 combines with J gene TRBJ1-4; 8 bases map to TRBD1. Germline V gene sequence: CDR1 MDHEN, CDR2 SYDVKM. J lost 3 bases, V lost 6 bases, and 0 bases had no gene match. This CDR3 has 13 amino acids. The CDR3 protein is CASRDRANEKLFF. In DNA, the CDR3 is TGTGCCAGCAGGGACAGGGCTAATGAAAAACTGTTTTTT.

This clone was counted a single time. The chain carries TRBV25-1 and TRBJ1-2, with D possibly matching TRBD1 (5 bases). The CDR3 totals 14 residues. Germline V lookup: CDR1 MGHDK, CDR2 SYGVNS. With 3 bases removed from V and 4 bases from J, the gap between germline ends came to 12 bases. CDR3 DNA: TGTGCCAGCAGTGACGCTCGGGACGGCTATGGCTACACCTTC. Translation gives CASSDARDGYGYTF.

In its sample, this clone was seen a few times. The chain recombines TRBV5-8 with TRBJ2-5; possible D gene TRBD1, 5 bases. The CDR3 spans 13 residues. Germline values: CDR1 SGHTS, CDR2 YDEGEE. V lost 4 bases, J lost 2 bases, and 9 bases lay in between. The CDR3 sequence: CASSTRQQETQYF. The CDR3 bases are TGTGCCAGCAGCACTCGACAGCAAGAGACCCAGTACTTC.

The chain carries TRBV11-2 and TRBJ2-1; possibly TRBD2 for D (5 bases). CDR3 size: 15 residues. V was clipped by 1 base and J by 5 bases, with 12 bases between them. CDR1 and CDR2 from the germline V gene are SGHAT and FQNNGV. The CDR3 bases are TGTGCCAGCAGCTTAGGGACTCTGCTTAACAATGAGCAGTTCTTC. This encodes CASSLGTLLNNEQFF.

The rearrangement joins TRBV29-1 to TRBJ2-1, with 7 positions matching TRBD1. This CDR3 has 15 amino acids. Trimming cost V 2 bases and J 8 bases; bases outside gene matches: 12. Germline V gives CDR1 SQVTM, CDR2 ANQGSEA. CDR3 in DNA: TGCAGCGTTGAAATAGAGGGGGCGACATCCCATGAGCAGTTCTTC. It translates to CSVEIEGATSHEQFF.

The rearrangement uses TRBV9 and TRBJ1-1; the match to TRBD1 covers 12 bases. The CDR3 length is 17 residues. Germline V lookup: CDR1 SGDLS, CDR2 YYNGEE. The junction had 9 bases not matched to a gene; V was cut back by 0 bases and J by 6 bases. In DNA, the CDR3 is TGTGCCAGCAGCGTAGCTACAGTGGGACAGGGGGCCTCTGAAGCTTTCTTT. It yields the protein CASSVATVGQGASEAFF.

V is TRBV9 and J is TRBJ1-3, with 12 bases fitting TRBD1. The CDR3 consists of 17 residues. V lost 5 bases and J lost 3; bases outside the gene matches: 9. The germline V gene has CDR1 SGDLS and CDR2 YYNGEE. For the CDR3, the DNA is TGTGCCAGCAGTGGTTTAGGGACAGGGGGCTTTGGAAACACCATATATTTT. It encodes CASSGLGTGGFGNTIYF.

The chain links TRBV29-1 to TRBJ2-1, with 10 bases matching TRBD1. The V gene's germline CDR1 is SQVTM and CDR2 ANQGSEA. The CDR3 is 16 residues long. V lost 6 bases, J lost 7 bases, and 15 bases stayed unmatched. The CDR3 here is CSVARGTGEGKNEQFF. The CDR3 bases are TGCAGCGTGGCCCGGGGGACAGGGGAGGGGAAAAATGAGCAGTTCTTC.

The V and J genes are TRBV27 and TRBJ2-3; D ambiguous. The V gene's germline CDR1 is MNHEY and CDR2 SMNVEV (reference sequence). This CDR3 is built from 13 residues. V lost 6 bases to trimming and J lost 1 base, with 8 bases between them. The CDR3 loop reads CASSTWGTDTQYF. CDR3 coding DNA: TGTGCCAGCAGCACCTGGGGCACAGATACGCAGTATTTT.

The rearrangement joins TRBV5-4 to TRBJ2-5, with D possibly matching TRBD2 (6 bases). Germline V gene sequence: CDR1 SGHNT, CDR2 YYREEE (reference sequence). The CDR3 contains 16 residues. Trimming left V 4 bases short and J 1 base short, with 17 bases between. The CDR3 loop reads CASSATAGGFQETQYF. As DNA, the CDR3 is TGTGCCAGCAGCGCCACCGCCGGGGGTTTCCAAGAGACCCAGTACTTC.

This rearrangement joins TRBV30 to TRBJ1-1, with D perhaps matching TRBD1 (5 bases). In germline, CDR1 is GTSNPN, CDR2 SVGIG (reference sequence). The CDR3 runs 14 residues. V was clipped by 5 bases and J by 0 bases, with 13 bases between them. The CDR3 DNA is TGTGCCTGGGGTCCGGGACGGCTGAACACTGAAGCTTTCTTT. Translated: CAWGPGRLNTEAFF. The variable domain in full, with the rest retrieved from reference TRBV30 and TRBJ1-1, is SQTIHQWPATLVQPVGSPLSLECTVEGTSNPNLYWYRQAAGRGLQLLFYSVGIGQISSEVPQNLSASRPQDRQFILSSKKLLLSDSGFYLCAWGPGRLNTEAFFGQGTRLTVV.

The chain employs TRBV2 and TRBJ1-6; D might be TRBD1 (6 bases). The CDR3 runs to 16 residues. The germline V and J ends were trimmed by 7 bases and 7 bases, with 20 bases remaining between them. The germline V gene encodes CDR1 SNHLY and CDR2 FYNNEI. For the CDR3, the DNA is TGTGCCAGCACCCCCGTCCGGGACACGGCGAATTCACCCCTCCACTTT. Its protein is CASTPVRDTANSPLHF.

CDR3 region: CASSLGAALNQPQHF. The CDR3 nucleotides are TGTGCCAGCAGCTTAGGGGCAGCACTCAATCAGCCCCAGCATTTT. The chain carries TRBV7-2 and TRBJ1-5; D not resolved. The ends were cut back, 1 base at V and 3 bases at J, with 10 bases in the middle. Germline CDR1 and CDR2: SGHTA and FQGNSA. The CDR3 runs 15 residues.

Written as DNA, the CDR3 is TGCGCCAGCAGCCCTGGTGTGGGTGTCGGGACCTACGAGCAGTACTTC. This codes for CASSPGVGVGTYEQYF. The gene calls are TRBV5-1 and TRBJ2-7, with a tentative D call TRBD2 (5 bases). Germline CDR1 and CDR2: SGHRS and YFSETQ. The CDR3 loop spans 16 amino acids. Trimming removed 4 bases from V and 2 bases from J, with 19 bases in between. The full variable domain, rest sourced from reference TRBV5-1 and TRBJ2-7, is KAGVTQTPRYLIKTRGQQVTLSCSPISGHRSVSWYQQTPGQGLQFLFEYFSETQRNKGNFPGRFSGRQFSNSRSEMNVSTLELGDSALYLCASSPGVGVGTYEQYFGPGTRLTVT.

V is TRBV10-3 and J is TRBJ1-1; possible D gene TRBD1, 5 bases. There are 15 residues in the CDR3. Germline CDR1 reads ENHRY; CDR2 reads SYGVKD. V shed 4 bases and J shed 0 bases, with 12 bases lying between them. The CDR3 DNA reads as TGTGCCATCAGTGGACAGCTAATAATGAACACTGAAGCTTTCTTT. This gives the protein CAISGQLIMNTEAFF.

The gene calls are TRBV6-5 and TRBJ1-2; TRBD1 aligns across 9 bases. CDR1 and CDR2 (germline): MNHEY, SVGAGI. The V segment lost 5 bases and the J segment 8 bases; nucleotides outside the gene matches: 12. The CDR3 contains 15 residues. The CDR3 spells CASSRRDRESKGYTF. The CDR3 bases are TGTGCCAGCAGTCGACGGGACAGGGAGAGTAAGGGCTACACCTTC.

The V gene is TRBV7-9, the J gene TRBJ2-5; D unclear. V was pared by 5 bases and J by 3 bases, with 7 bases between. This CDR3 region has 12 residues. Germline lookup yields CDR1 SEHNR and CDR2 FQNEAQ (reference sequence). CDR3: CASSANKETQYF. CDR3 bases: TGTGCCAGCAGCGCGAATAAAGAGACCCAGTACTTC.

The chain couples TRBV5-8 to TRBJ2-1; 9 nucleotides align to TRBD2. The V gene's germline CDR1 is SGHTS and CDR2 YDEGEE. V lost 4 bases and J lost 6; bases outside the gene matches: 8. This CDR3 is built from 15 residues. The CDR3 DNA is TGTGCCAGCAGCCATAGTGGGACTAGCTTCAATGAGCAGTTCTTC. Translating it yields CASSHSGTSFNEQFF. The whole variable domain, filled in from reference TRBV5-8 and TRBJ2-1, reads EAGVTQSPTHLIKTRGQQATLRCSPISGHTSVYWYQQALGLGLQFLLWYDEGEERNRGNFPPRFSGRQFPNYSSELNVNALELEDSALYLCASSHSGTSFNEQFFGPGTRLTVL.

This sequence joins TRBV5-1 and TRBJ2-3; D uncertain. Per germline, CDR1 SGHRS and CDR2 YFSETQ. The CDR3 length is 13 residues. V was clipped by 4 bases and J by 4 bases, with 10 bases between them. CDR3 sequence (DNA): TGCGCCAGCAGCCGGTCCCAGGCAGATACGCAGTATTTT. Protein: CASSRSQADTQYF.

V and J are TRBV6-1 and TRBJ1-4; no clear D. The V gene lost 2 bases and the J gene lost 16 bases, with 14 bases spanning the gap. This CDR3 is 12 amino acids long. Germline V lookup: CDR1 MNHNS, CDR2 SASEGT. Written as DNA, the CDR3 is TGTGCCAGCAGTGAAAGGAGGGAGAGTCCGTTTTTT. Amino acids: CASSERRESPFF.

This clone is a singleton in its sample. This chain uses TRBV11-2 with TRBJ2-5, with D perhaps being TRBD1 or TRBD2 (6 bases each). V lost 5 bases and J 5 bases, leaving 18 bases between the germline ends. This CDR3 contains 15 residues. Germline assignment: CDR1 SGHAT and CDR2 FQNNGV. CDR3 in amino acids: CASSPSGGRRETQYF. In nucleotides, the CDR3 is TGTGCCAGCAGCCCTAGTGGGGGGCGACGGGAGACCCAGTACTTC.

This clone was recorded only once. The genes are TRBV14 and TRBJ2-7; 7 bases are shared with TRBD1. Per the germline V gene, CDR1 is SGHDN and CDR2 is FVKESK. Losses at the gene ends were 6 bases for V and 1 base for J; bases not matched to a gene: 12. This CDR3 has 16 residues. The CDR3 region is CASSHLQGLGSYEQYF. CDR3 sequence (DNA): TGTGCCAGCAGTCACTTACAGGGGCTAGGGTCCTACGAGCAGTACTTC.

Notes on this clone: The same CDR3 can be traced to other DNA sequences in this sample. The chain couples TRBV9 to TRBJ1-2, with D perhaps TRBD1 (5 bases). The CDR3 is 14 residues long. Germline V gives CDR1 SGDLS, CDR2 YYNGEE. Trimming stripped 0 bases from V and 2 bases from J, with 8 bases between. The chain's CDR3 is CASSVEGRNYGYTF. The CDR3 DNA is TGTGCCAGCAGCGTAGAGGGGAGAAACTATGGCTACACCTTC. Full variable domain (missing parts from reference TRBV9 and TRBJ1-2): DSGVTQTPKHLITATGQRVTLRCSPRSGDLSVYWYQQSLDQGLQFLIQYYNGEERAKGNILERFSAQQFPDLHSELNLSSLELGDSALYFCASSVEGRNYGYTFGSGTRLTVV.

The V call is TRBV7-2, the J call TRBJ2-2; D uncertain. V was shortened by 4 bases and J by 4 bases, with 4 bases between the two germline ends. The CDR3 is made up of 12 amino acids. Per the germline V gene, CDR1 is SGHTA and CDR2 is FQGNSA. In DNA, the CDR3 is TGTGCCAGCAGCTCCTCCACCGGGGAGCTGTTTTTT. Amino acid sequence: CASSSSTGELFF.

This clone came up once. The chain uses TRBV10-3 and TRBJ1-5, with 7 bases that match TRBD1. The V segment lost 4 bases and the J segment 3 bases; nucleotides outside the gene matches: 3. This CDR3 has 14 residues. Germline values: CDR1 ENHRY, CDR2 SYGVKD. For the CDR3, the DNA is TGTGCCATCAGTGGGGGACAGTTCAATCAGCCCCAGCATTTT. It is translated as CAISGGQFNQPQHF.

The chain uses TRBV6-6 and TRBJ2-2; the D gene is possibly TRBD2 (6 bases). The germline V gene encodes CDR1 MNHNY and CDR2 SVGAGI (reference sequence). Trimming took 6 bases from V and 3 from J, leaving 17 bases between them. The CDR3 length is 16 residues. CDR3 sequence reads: CASRTGRTPYTGELFF. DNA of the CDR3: TGTGCCAGCAGGACGGGGAGGACACCTTACACCGGGGAGCTGTTTTTT.

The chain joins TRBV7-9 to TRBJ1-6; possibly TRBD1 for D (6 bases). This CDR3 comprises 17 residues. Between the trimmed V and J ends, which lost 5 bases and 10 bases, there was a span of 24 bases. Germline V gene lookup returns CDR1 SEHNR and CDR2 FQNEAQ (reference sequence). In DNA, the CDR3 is TGTGCCAGCAGCGGTTTGCGGCTGGGGGCCAATTTCTCACCCCTCCACTTT. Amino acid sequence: CASSGLRLGANFSPLHF.

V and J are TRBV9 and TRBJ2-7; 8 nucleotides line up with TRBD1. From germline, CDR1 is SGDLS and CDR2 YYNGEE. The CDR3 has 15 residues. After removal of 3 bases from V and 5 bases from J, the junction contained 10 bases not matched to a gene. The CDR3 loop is CASSATGTGPHEQYF. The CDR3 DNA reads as TGTGCCAGCAGCGCTACCGGGACAGGACCCCACGAGCAGTACTTC.

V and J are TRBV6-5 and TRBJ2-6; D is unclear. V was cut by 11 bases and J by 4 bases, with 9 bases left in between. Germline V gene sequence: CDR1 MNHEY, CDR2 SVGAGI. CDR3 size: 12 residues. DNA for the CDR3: TGTGCCTCCGGCTGGGGGGCCAACGTCCTGACTTTC. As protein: CASGWGANVLTF.

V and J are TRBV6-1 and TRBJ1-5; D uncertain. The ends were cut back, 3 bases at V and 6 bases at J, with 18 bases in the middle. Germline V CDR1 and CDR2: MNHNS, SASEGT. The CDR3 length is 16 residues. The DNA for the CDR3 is TGTGCCAGCAGTGAGGTTGGGTGGGTGGAGGGTCAGCCCCAGCATTTT. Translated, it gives CASSEVGWVEGQPQHF.

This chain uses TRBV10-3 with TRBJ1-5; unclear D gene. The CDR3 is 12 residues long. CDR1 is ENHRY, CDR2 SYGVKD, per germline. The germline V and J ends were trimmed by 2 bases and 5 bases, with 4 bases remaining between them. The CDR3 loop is CAISEADQPQHF. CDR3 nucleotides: TGTGCCATCAGTGAGGCCGATCAGCCCCAGCATTTT.